What follows is one T cell receptor beta chain and its context. The antigen remains unidentified. TCRdb keeps only in-frame clones here, not all; method: immunoSEQ multiplex PCR. The sample includes around 12,000 clones, just under 75% of them seen just once. Germline CDR1 reads SGHAT; CDR2 reads FQDESV (reference sequence). This CDR3 comprises 14 residues. V lost 5 bases to trimming and J lost 3 bases, with 11 bases between them. Prior to sequencing, the ViraFEST assay stimulated PBMC with viral peptide pools, which expanded the antigen-specific CD4+ T cells. Scientists isolated CD4+ T cells after an approximately 9-day culture period ended. None of these healthy vaccinees had been infected with SARS-CoV-2 before vaccination. This sample stems from a study of vaccination effects on CD4 cells after COVID-19.

This sample comprised CD4+ T cells from PBMCs cultured with HCoV-229E spike peptides, obtained before COVID-19 vaccination. This clonotype was sampled from a human donor who received a COVID-19 vaccine. V gene TRBV11-1 combines with J gene TRBJ2-1, with D tentatively TRBD2 (6 bases). The CDR3 DNA is TGTGCCAGCAGCCTTCGGGGGAGCTACAATGAGCAGTTCTTC. It specifies CASSLRGSYNEQFF.